The 8 T cell receptor beta chains reported below all come from one sample, sequenced in a study of T cell responses to AZD1222 COVID-19 vaccine. The assay was immunoSEQ multiplex PCR, and TCRdb's table has in-frame clones only and misses some. The sample lists approximately 140,000 clones; roughly 90% were seen once. The source material was peripheral blood, sampled on day 0 of AZD1222 vaccination. The receptor source for this set is an adult in good health.

This clone was seen just once. The rearrangement links TRBV19 to TRBJ2-1; 7 nucleotides agree with TRBD2. The CDR3 length is 16 residues. V gave up 5 bases and J gave up 6 bases; unmatched junction bases: 13. The germline gives CDR1 LNHDA, CDR2 SQIVND (reference sequence). The DNA of the CDR3 is TGTGCCAGTAGTTCCCGACAATACGGGAGGCCCAATGAGCAGTTCTTC. The encoded protein is CASSSRQYGRPNEQFF.

This clone was recorded only once. In DNA, the CDR3 is TGTGCCAGCAGCTTGGGCCCAGTGGACCCCCGGAGGGCCTACGAGCAGTACTTC. It codes for CASSLGPVDPRRAYEQYF. The V and J genes are TRBV5-8 and TRBJ2-7; D may be TRBD2 (6 bases). Germline V gene data show CDR1 as SGHTS and CDR2 as YDEGEE. V lost 0 bases and J 2 bases, leaving 21 bases between the germline ends. CDR3 length: 18 amino acids. The full variable domain, completed using reference TRBV5-8 and TRBJ2-7, is EAGVTQSPTHLIKTRGQQATLRCSPISGHTSVYWYQQALGLGLQFLLWYDEGEERNRGNFPPRFSGRQFPNYSSELNVNALELEDSALYLCASSLGPVDPRRAYEQYFGPGTRLTVT.

J is TRBJ1-5 and V is TRBV9, with D possibly TRBD1 on 5 matching bases. The V gene lost 3 bases and the J gene lost 2 bases, with 12 bases spanning the gap. This CDR3 region has 15 residues. Germline V CDR1 and CDR2: SGDLS, YYNGEE. The CDR3 loop is CASSANWGRNQPQHF. CDR3 bases: TGTGCCAGCAGCGCAAACTGGGGACGCAATCAGCCCCAGCATTTT.

V gene TRBV14 combines with J gene TRBJ2-6; no reliable D call. The CDR3 is made up of 13 amino acids. Between the trimmed V and J ends, which lost 4 bases and 4 bases, there was a span of 5 bases. CDR1 and CDR2 (germline): SGHDN, FVKESK. The CDR3 region has the DNA TGTGCCAGCAGCCGTAACGGGGCCAACGTCCTGACTTTC. It yields the protein CASSRNGANVLTF.

This clone was picked up one time. In DNA, the CDR3 is TGTGCCAGCAGCAACACTAGCGGAGCCCGCTACGAGCAGTACTTC. Translated: CASSNTSGARYEQYF. The chain uses TRBV7-9 and TRBJ2-7; 8 bases match TRBD2. The germline V gene has CDR1 SEHNR and CDR2 FQNEAQ (reference sequence). This CDR3 is 15 amino acids long. After removal of 5 bases from V and 3 bases from J, the junction contained 9 bases not matched to a gene.

The chain recombines TRBV30 with TRBJ2-1; D ambiguous. The CDR3 sequence is 13 residues long. Germline assignment: CDR1 GTSNPN and CDR2 SVGIG (reference sequence). Deletions cut 0 bases from V and 3 bases from J, with 6 bases between. CDR3 nucleotides: TGTGCCTGGAGTGTAGACCACTACAATGAGCAGTTCTTC. Residues: CAWSVDHYNEQFF. Complete variable domain (other parts from reference TRBV30 and TRBJ2-1): SQTIHQWPATLVQPVGSPLSLECTVEGTSNPNLYWYRQAAGRGLQLLFYSVGIGQISSEVPQNLSASRPQDRQFILSSKKLLLSDSGFYLCAWSVDHYNEQFFGPGTRLTVL.

This chain joins TRBV4-1 and TRBJ1-4; maybe TRBD1 (5 bases). The CDR3 runs to 15 residues. The V and J ends lost 0 bases and 7 bases respectively, with 12 bases between them. Germline V gene sequence: CDR1 MGHRA, CDR2 YSYEKL. CDR3 residues: CASSQETADVEKLFF. CDR3 DNA: TGCGCCAGCAGCCAAGAGACAGCGGACGTTGAAAAACTGTTTTTT.

This chain uses TRBV28 with TRBJ1-2, with a tentative D call TRBD1 (6 bases). The germline V gene encodes CDR1 MDHEN and CDR2 SYDVKM. The CDR3 length is 14 residues. Trimming removed 6 bases from V and 10 bases from J, with 21 bases in between. CDR3 sequence reads: CASSSLSLGHYYTF. The CDR3 nucleotides are TGTGCCAGCAGCTCCCTCTCCTTGGGACACTACTACACCTTC.